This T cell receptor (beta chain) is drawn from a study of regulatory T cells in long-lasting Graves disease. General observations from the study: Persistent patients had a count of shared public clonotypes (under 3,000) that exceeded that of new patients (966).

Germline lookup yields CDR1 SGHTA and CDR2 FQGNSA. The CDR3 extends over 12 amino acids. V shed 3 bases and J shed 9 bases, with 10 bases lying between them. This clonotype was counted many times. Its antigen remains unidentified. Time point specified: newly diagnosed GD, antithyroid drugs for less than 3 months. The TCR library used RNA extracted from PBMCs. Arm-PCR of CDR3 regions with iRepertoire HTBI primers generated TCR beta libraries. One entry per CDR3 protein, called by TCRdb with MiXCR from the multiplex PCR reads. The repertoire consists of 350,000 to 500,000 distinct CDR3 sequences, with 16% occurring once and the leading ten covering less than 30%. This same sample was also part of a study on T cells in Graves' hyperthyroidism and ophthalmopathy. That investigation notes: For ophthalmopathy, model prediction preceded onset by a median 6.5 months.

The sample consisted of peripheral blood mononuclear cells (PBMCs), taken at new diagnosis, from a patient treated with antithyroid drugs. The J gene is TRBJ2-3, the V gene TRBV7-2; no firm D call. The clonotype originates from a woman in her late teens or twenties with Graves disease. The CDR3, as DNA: TGTGCCAGCAGCTTTATGCGTGAGACGCAGTATTTT. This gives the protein CASSFMRETQYF.